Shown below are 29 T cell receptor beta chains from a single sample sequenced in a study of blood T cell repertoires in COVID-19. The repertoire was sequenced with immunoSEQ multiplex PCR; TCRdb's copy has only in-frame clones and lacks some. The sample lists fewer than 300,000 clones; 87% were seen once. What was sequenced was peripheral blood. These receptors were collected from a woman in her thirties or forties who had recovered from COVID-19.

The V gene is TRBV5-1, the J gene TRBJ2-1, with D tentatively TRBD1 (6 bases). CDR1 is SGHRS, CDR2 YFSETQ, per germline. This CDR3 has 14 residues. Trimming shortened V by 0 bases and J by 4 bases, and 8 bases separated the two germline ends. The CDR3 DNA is TGCGCCAGCAGCTTGGGAACAGGGTACAATGAGCAGTTCTTC. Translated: CASSLGTGYNEQFF.

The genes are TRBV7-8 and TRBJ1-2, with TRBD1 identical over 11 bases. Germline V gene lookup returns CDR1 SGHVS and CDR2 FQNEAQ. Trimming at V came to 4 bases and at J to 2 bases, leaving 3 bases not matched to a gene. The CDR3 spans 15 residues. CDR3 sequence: CASSYGTGGNYGYTF. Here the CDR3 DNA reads TGTGCCAGCAGCTACGGGACAGGGGGGAACTATGGCTACACCTTC.

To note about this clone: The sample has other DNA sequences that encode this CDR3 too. The CDR3 nucleotides read TGTGCCAGCAGCCTTAAGACTAGCGGGGGGCCCTACGAGCAGTACTTC. Its translation: CASSLKTSGGPYEQYF. The chain couples TRBV6-6 to TRBJ2-7; 13 positions agree with TRBD2. Per germline, CDR1 MNHNY and CDR2 SVGAGI (reference sequence). The CDR3 extends over 16 amino acids. Losses at the gene ends were 6 bases for V and 2 bases for J; bases not matched to a gene: 7.

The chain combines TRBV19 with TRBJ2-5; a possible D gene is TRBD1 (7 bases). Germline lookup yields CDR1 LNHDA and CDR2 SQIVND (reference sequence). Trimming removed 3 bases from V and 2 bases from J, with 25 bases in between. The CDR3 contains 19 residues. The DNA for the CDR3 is TGTGCCAGTAGTATTTGGGACACCCTACCAGGGGGGAATCAAGAGACCCAGTACTTC. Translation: CASSIWDTLPGGNQETQYF.

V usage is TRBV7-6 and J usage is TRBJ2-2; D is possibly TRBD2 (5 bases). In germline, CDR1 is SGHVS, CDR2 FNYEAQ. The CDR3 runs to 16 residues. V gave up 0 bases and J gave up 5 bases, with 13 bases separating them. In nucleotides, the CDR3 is TGTGCCAGCAGCTTAGCCCCCGGGGAGTGGACCGGGGAGCTGTTTTTT. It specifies CASSLAPGEWTGELFF.

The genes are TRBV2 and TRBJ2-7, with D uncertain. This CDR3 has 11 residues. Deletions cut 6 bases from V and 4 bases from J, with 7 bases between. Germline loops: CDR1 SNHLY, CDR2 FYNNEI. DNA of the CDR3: TGTGCCAGCAGCTATCAATACGAGCAGTACTTC. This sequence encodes CASSYQYEQYF.

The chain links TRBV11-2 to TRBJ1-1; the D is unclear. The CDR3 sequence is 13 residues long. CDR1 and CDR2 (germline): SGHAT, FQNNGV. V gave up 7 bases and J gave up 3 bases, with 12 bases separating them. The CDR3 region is CASTRGGHTEAFF. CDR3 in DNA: TGTGCCAGCACACGAGGTGGTCACACTGAAGCTTTCTTT. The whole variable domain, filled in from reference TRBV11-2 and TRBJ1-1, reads EAGVAQSPRYKIIEKRQSVAFWCNPISGHATLYWYQQILGQGPKLLIQFQNNGVVDDSQLPKDRFSAERLKGVDSTLKIQPAKLEDSAVYLCASTRGGHTEAFFGQGTRLTVV.

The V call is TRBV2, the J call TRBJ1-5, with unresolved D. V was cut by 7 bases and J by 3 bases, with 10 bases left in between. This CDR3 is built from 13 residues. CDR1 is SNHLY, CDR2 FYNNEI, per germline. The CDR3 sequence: CASKTDYNQPQHF. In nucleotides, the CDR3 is TGTGCCAGCAAGACGGACTACAATCAGCCCCAGCATTTT.

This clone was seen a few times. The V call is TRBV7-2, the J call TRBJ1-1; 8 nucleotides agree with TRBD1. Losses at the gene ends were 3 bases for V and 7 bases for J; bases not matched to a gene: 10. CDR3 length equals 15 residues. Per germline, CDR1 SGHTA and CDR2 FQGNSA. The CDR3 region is CASSFGRGLGSEAFF. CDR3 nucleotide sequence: TGTGCCAGCAGCTTCGGCAGGGGGCTGGGGAGTGAAGCTTTCTTT.

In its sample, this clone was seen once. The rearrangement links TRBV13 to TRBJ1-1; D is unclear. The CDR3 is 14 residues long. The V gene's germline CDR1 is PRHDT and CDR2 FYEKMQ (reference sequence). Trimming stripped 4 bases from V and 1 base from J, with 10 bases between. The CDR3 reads CASSWRQENTEAFF. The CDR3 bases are TGTGCCAGCAGCTGGAGGCAGGAGAACACTGAAGCTTTCTTT.

In nucleotides, the CDR3 is TGTGCCAGCAGTTTACCCCGACTAGCCTCCTACAATGAGCAGTTCTTC. Its translation is CASSLPRLASYNEQFF. The chain uses TRBV6-2 or TRBV6-3 and TRBJ2-1, with 7 positions matching TRBD2. CDR3 size: 16 residues. CDR1 and CDR2 (germline): MNHEY, SVGEGT. Losses at the gene ends were 4 bases for V and 0 bases for J; bases not matched to a gene: 6.

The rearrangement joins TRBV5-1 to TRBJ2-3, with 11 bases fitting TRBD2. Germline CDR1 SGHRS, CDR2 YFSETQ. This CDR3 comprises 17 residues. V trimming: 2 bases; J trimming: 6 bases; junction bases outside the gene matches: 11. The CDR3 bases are TGCGCCAGCAGCTTACGAAATAGCGGGGGGGCCGCTGATACGCAGTATTTT. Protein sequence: CASSLRNSGGAADTQYF.

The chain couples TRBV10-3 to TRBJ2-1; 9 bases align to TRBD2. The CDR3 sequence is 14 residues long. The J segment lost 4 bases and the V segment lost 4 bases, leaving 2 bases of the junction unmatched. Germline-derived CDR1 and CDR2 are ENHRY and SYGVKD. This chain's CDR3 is CAISASGIYNEQFF. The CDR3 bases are TGTGCCATCAGTGCTAGCGGGATTTACAATGAGCAGTTCTTC.

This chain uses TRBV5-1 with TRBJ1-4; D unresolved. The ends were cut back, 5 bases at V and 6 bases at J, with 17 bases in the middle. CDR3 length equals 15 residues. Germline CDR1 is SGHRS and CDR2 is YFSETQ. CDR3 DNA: TGCGCCAGCAGTTATGAAACGAGCTCGGATGAAAAACTGTTTTTT. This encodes CASSYETSSDEKLFF. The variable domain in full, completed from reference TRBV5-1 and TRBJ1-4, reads KAGVTQTPRYLIKTRGQQVTLSCSPISGHRSVSWYQQTPGQGLQFLFEYFSETQRNKGNFPGRFSGRQFSNSRSEMNVSTLELGDSALYLCASSYETSSDEKLFFGSGTQLSVL.

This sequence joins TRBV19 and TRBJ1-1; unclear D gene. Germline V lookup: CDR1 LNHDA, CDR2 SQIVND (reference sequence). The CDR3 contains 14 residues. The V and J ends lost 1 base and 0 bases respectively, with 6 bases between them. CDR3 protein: CASSIVSVNTEAFF. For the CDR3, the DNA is TGTGCCAGTAGTATAGTATCGGTGAACACTGAAGCTTTCTTT.

CDR3 in DNA: TGTGCCAGCAGCCAATTCCCGACAGGGGAAGAGCAGTACTTC. It codes for CASSQFPTGEEQYF. The V gene is TRBV3-1 (or the pseudogene TRBV3-2), the J gene TRBJ2-7, with 8 positions matching TRBD1. Per the germline V gene, CDR1 is LGHDT and CDR2 is YNNKEL (reference sequence). The CDR3 sequence is 14 residues long. After removal of 2 bases from V and 7 bases from J, the junction contained 7 bases not matched to a gene.

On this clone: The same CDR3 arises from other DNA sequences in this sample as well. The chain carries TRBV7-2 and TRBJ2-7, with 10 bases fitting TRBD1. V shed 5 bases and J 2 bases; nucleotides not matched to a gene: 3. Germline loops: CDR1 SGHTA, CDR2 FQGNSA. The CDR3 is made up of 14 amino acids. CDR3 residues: CASSRGTGAYEQYF. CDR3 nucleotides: TGTGCCAGCAGCCGCGGGACAGGGGCCTACGAGCAGTACTTC.

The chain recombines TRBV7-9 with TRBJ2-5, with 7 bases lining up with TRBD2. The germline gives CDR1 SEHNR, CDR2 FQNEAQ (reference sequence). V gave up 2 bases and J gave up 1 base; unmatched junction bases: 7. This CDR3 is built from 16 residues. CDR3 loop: CASSLPGGSFQETQYF. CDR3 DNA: TGTGCCAGCAGCTTACCCGGGGGGTCCTTCCAAGAGACCCAGTACTTC.

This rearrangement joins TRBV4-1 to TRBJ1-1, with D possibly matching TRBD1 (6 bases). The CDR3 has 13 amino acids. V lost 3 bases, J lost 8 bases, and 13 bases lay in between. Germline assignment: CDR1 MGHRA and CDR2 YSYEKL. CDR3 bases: TGCGCCAGCAGCCACGAGGGGGAGGGGGAAGCTTTCTTT. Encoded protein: CASSHEGEGEAFF.

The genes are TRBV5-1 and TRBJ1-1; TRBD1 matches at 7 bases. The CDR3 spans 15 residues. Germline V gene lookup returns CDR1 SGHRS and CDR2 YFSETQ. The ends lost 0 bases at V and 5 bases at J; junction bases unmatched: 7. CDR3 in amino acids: CASSLGDDRETEAFF. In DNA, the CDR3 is TGCGCCAGCAGCTTGGGGGACGACAGGGAGACTGAAGCTTTCTTT.

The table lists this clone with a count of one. CDR3: CASSSLGGGGDTQYF. CDR3 DNA: TGCGCCAGCAGCTCCTTGGGCGGGGGAGGAGATACGCAGTATTTT. The chain combines TRBV5-1 with TRBJ2-3, with 7 bases matching TRBD2. This CDR3 is 15 amino acids long. J was trimmed by 5 bases and V by 3 bases; bases with no gene match: 9. CDR1 SGHRS and CDR2 YFSETQ come from the germline V gene.

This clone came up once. This CDR3 reads CASSLVGGQNSPLHF. For the CDR3, the DNA is TGTGCCAGCAGCTTAGTCGGGGGGCAAAATTCACCCCTCCACTTT. The genes are TRBV11-2 and TRBJ1-6; D is possibly TRBD1 (6 bases). CDR1 is SGHAT, CDR2 FQNNGV, per germline. This CDR3 region has 15 residues. V dropped 1 base and J dropped 7 bases, with 11 bases sitting between them.

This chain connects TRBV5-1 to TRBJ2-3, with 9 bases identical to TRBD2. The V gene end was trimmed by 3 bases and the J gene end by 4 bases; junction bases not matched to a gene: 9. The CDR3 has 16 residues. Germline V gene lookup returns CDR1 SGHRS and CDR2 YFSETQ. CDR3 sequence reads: CASSWMIAGEADTQYF. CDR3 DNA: TGCGCCAGCAGCTGGATGATAGCGGGGGAAGCAGATACGCAGTATTTT. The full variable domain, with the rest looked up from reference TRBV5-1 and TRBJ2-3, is KAGVTQTPRYLIKTRGQQVTLSCSPISGHRSVSWYQQTPGQGLQFLFEYFSETQRNKGNFPGRFSGRQFSNSRSEMNVSTLELGDSALYLCASSWMIAGEADTQYFGPGTRLTVL.

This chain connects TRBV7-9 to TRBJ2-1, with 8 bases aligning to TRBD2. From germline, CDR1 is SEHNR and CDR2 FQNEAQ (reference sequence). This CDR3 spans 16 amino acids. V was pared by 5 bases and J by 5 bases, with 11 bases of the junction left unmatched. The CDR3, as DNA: TGTGCCAGCAGCGTCCCCCTTCGGCGGGGGGACAATGAGCAGTTCTTC. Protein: CASSVPLRRGDNEQFF.

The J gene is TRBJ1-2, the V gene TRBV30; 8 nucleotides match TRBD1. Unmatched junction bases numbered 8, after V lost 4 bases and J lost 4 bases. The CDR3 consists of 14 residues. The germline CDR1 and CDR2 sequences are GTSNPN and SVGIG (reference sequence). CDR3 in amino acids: CAWNRQGAFYGYTF. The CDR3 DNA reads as TGTGCCTGGAATCGCCAGGGGGCTTTCTATGGCTACACCTTC.

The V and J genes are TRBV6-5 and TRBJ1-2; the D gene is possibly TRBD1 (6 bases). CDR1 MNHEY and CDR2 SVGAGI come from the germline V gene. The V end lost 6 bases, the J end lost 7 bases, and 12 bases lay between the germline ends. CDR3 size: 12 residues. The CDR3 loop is CASSSGAVGYTF. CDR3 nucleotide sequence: TGTGCCAGCAGCTCAGGGGCGGTTGGCTACACCTTC.

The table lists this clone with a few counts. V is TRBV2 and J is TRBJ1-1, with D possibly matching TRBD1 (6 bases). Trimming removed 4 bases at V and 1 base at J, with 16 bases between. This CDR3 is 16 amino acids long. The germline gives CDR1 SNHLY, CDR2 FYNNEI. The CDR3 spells CASSGRPGHENTEAFF. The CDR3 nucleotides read TGTGCCAGCAGTGGACGACCGGGACACGAGAACACTGAAGCTTTCTTT.

Written as DNA, the CDR3 is TGTGCCAGCTCACCACTCGCGGGGGGCCATGAGCAGTTCTTC. Translating gives CASSPLAGGHEQFF. The chain employs TRBV18 and TRBJ2-1; 8 bases are shared with TRBD2. The CDR3 consists of 14 residues. The V segment lost 1 base and the J segment 8 bases; nucleotides outside the gene matches: 4. In germline, CDR1 is KGHSH, CDR2 LQKENI.

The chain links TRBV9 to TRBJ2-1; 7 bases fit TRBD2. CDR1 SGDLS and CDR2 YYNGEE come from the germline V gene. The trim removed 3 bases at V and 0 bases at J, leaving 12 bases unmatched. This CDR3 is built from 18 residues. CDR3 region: CASSDPLGERGSYNEQFF. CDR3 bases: TGTGCCAGCAGCGACCCTTTAGGGGAGCGGGGCTCCTACAATGAGCAGTTCTTC.